This TCR beta chain was sequenced during a study of TIL therapy for anti-PD-1-resistant metastatic lung cancer. Study in general: Patients then received nivolumab; progressors got lymphodepletion, TIL and IL-2.

Germline V lookup: CDR1 SGDLS, CDR2 YYNGEE. J gave up 7 bases and V 0 bases, and 6 bases lay outside the gene matches. CDR3 length: 14 residues. The immunoSEQ assay was v3. Sequencing depth was around 1.9 million read pairs for survey level, roughly 4.5-6 million for deep. TCRdb's table, derived via immunoSEQ multiplex PCR, lists solely in-frame clones and lacks some. Counted here are 54,000 or so clones, around 70% occurring once; the ten biggest clones make up around 1.9%. Specified time point: pre-treatment sample, taken before nivolumab and TIL therapy. The source of this sequence is a person between 30 and 80 years old with non-small cell lung cancer. Sequenced material: blood, taken at baseline. The gene calls are TRBV9 and TRBJ1-1; TRBD1 matches at 7 bases. CDR3: CASSVEGGNREAFF. The CDR3 region has the DNA TGTGCCAGCAGCGTAGAAGGGGGCAACCGTGAAGCTTTCTTT.